These T cell receptor beta chains were read from a single sample in a study of T cell repertoires in cytomegalovirus infection. TCRdb processed the reads anew with MiXCR; each CDR3 protein has one entry. The data contain about 260,000 distinct CDR3 sequences, approximately 9.2% of them singletons. Sequencing was performed on PBMCs. These receptors were obtained from a human donor in good health (CMV status not recorded). Some clones in this sample may be carry-over from other donors' samples. CDR3s include the opening cysteine and the closing phenylalanine or tryptophan. D genes are given only for firm matches. Part of the rows lack a size; the others show once, few, many or a class for expanded clones.

>TRBJ2-7|TRBD2|TRBV28|few
TGTGCCAGCAACCTCGGACTAGCGGGGGAGCAGTACTTC
CASNLGLAGEQYF
>TRBJ1-1|-|TRBV7-8|many
TGTGCCAGCAGCTTTTCCTCCAGCACTGAAGCTTTCTTT
CASSFSSSTEAFF
>TRBJ1-1|TRBD1|TRBV7-3|many
TGTGCCAGCAGCTTTACCCTGGACAGGGAAGCTTTCTTT
CASSFTLDREAFF
>TRBJ1-1|-|TRBV5-1|few
TGCGCCAGCAGCTTGGACATGAGAACTGAAGCTTTCTTT
CASSLDMRTEAFF
>TRBJ2-1|-|TRBV7-2|many
TGTGCCAGCAGCTCCGTCGGGATAGAGCAGTTCTTC
CASSSVGIEQFF
>TRBJ2-7|TRBD1|TRBV7-2|many
TGTGCCAGCAGCCCCCCTGCAGGGGGCTCAAGCTACGAGCAGTACTTC
CASSPPAGGSSYEQYF
>TRBJ2-3|TRBD2|TRBV7-2|many
TGTGCCAGCAGACCCCGGTGGAGAGGGACTAATCAGGTGGATACGCAGTATTTT
CASRPRWRGTNQVDTQYF
>TRBJ1-2|TRBD1|TRBV7-2|many
TGTGCCAGCAGCTTAGGAGTAGAGGCAGGGGGATATGGCTACACCTTC
CASSLGVEAGGYGYTF
>TRBJ2-7|-|TRBV11-2|-
TGTGCCAGCTTAGGGACTGATATTTCCTACGAGCAGTACTTC
CASLGTDISYEQYF
>TRBJ2-2|TRBD2|TRBV12-3/TRBV12-4|many
TGTGCCAGCACTATAGCGGGAAGTATACTCCGCACCGGGGAGCTGTTTTTT
CASTIAGSILRTGELFF
>TRBJ2-1|TRBD1|TRBV2|-
TGTGCCAGCAGTCTAGGAGGACAGGGGAATGAGCAGTTCTTC
CASSLGGQGNEQFF
>TRBJ2-2|TRBD1|TRBV29-1|-
TGCAGCGGCGGACAGGGGACCGGGGAGCTGTTTTTT
CSGGQGTGELFF
>TRBJ2-7|-|TRBV7-2|many
TGTGCCAGCAGCTTACGGAACGAAGCCTACGAGCAGTACTTC
CASSLRNEAYEQYF
>TRBJ2-1|TRBD2|TRBV7-3|many
TGTGCCAGCAGCTTAACGTCGCCAGCGGGGGGCCGGGGGGAGCAGTTCTTC
CASSLTSPAGGRGEQFF
>TRBJ2-7|-|TRBV20-1|-
TGCAGTGCTAGTGTATACCTCACTAGCCGACCTACGATGGAGCAGTACTTC
CSASVYLTSRPTMEQYF
>TRBJ2-3|TRBD2|TRBV7-6|many
TGTGCCATCTCGGACAGCGGGAGGGCCAGGGATACGCAGTATTTT
CAISDSGRARDTQYF
>TRBJ2-6|-|TRBV28|-
TGTGCCAGCCTTGAGGGGGGCGCTGGGGCCAACGTCCTGACTTTC
CASLEGGAGANVLTF
>TRBJ1-1|-|TRBV5-1|-
TGCGCCAGCCGCCCGTGGGGCGAAGGGAACACTGAAGCTTTCTTT
CASRPWGEGNTEAFF
>TRBJ2-6|TRBD1|TRBV7-2|many
TGTGCCAGCAGCTTAGCGACAGGGGGTGGGGCCAACGTCCTGACTTTC
CASSLATGGGANVLTF
>TRBJ1-2|-|TRBV12-3/TRBV12-4|few
TGTGCCAGCAGTGCTACAGTCTATGGCTACACCTTC
CASSATVYGYTF
>TRBJ1-2|-|TRBV28|many
TGTGCCAGCAGTTTACTAAGAAGCCTCTATGGCTACACCTTC
CASSLLRSLYGYTF
>TRBJ2-1|-|TRBV28|few
TGTGCCAGCAGTTTAAGCTCTGGGGGGGGCCAAATTGAGCAGTTCTTC
CASSLSSGGGQIEQFF
>TRBJ1-5|TRBD1|TRBV12-3/TRBV12-4|many
TGTGCCAGCAGTCTAGGGTTTCTGGGACAGGGGCCCCAAAATCAGCCCCAGCATTTT
CASSLGFLGQGPQNQPQHF
>TRBJ2-7|TRBD2|TRBV20-1|-
TGCAGTGCGACAGCCCCGGCTAGCGGAGCCTACGAGCAGTACTTC
CSATAPASGAYEQYF
>TRBJ1-1|TRBD1|TRBV30|many
TGTGCCTGGAGGGGGGGGACGACAGGGGAAAGGACTGAAGCTTTCTTT
CAWRGGTTGERTEAFF